The text below deals with one T cell receptor beta chain. This specimen comes from a study of T-cell reconstitution after alpha-beta-depleted transplantation in children. Unique molecular identifiers were incorporated during preparation of the TCRbeta library. Each CDR3 protein is one row after TCRdb ran MiXCR on the PCR reads. The sample yields some 520,000 distinct CDR3 sequences, 30% to 35% seen once. The ends lost 2 bases at V and 0 bases at J; junction bases unmatched: 15. This CDR3 spans 19 amino acids. Germline assignment: CDR1 SGDLS and CDR2 YYNGEE. V usage is TRBV9 and J usage is TRBJ2-5; TRBD1 aligns across 8 bases. This receptor was taken from a human donor who donated a stem cell graft to a child with aplastic anemia. The sample in question was PBMCs from the stem cell graft donor, obtained from the stem cell graft. The CDR3 protein is CASSVKGEGSGGYQETQYF. The CDR3 nucleotides read TGTGCCAGCAGCGTCAAGGGGGAAGGTTCAGGGGGCTACCAAGAGACCCAGTACTTC.